Included here is one T cell receptor (beta chain) sequence, with context. It has no known antigen specificity. Base qualities are missing; no much larger clone stands one base away. Rearranged CDR3 beta regions were amplified from genomic DNA with multiplex V and J primers using the immunoSEQ TRB Survey service. To keep sequencing depth equal across samples, survey-level depth of up to 500,000 reads per sample was applied. Libraries were purified, pooled and sequenced on Illumina technology. Per the authors' processing: immunoSEQ online tools were used for productive clonality, sample overlap, pairwise scatters, CDR3 beta length, V/D/J gene usage and productiveness. Calculated diversity was the number of unique rearrangements divided by total templates times 100; Shannon and Simpson indices were also computed. Principal component analysis was performed on Z-score normalized data with the R prcomp function and the ggbiplot package. Morisita's index was used to measure clonal overlap between blood and rectum within each subject. As stored in TCRdb, this immuneACCESS dataset retains in-frame rearrangements with V and J assigned. A fraction of the clones does not appear; measured against another copy, unresolved V genes explain less than half of the discrepancy, and the remainder lacks a known reason. V and J calls and clone size follow that table, whereas D and trimming were derived from the DNA. This sample comprises more than 40,000 clones, 78% of them detected only once. The ten biggest clones cover over 3% of the sample.

The source of the sample is a study of pediatric ulcerative colitis (dated by TCRdb to the late 2010s). Context from the whole study: Pancolitis was present in several ulcerative colitis patients and left-sided colitis in two, and histology consistent with ulcerative colitis was found in all of these patients. Roughly ten newly diagnosed, treatment-naive pediatric ulcerative colitis patients and a handful of non-IBD control children each provided paired blood and rectal samples. By Pediatric Ulcerative Colitis Activity Index, a couple of patients had mild disease, several had moderate disease and three had acute severe colitis.

During colonoscopy, one to two pinch biopsies were obtained from the rectum for research. Ulcerative colitis patients had received no immunosuppressive medication before the diagnostic colonoscopy. Before DNA isolation, rectal biopsies were subjected to proteinase K digestion. The Wizard kit (Promega) was used to extract genomic DNA from blood and intestinal samples. Overall results and qualifications from the work: Because the repertoires came from total lymphocyte DNA, rare subsets such as regulatory T cells may have patterns that are not reflected. Rectal pinch biopsies may have included blood-derived T cells, especially in patients with overt colitis. Only four individuals were included in the healthy control group, which was small. Two rectal CDR3 clonotypes were detected in all ulcerative colitis patients and were not detected in any of the controls. Features of the rectal repertoire distinguished controls, mild-moderate colitis patients and acute severe colitis patients, and in acute severe colitis rectal diversity was lower because of clonal expansions. For technical reasons, blood samples from two patients gave substantially fewer templates, and these samples were excluded from the blood-rectal overlap analysis. Significantly higher autologous blood-rectal clonal overlap was found in ulcerative colitis patients than in controls, which suggested increased T cell trafficking to inflamed tissue.

From the cysteine through the phenylalanine, the CDR3 covers 14 amino acids. The retained sequence is limited to the CDR3, 42 bases, with the frame set at the first base. Trimming takes 4 bases off V and 4 bases off J; junction bases not matched to a gene: 5. CDR1 and CDR2, per the germline V gene, are SGHDT and YYEEEE. Here the chain combines TRBV5-6 and TRBJ1-3, and TRBD1 matches 7 of the central bases. Input material: gut tissue. The sequence was obtained from a girl between 5 and 17 years old with moderate ulcerative colitis. In nucleotides, the sequence is TGTGCCAGCAGCGAGGGACAGCCCGGAAACACCATATATTTT. This codes for CASSEGQPGNTIYF.